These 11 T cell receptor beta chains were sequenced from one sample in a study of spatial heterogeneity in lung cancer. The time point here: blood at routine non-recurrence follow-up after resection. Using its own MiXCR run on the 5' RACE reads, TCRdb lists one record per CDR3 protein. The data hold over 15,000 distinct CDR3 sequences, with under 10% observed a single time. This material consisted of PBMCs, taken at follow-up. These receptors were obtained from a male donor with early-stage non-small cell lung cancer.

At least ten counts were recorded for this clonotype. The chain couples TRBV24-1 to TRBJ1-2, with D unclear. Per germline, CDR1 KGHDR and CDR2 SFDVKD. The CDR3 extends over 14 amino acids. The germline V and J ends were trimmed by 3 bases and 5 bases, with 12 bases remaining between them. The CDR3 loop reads CATSDGSRTYGYTF. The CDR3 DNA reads TGTGCCACCAGTGATGGGAGCCGGACTTATGGCTACACCTTC.

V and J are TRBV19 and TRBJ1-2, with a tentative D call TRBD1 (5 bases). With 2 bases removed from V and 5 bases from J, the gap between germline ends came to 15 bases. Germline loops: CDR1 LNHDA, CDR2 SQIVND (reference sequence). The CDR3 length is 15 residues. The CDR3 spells CASSITAGDGYGYTF. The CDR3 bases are TGTGCCAGTAGTATAACTGCCGGGGACGGATATGGCTACACCTTC.

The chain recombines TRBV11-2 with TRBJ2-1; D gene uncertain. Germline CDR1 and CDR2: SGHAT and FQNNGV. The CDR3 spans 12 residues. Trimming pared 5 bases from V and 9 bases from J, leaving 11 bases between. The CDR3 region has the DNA TGTGCCAGCAGCCAGAGACTCCCTGAGCAGTTCTTC. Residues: CASSQRLPEQFF.

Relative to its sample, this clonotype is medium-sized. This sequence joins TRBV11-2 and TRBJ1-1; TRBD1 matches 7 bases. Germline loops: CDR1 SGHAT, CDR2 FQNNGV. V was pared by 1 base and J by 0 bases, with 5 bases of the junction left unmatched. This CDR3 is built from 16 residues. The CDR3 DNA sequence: TGTGCCAGCAGCTTAGGAAGGGGGCGCATGAACACTGAAGCTTTCTTT. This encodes CASSLGRGRMNTEAFF.

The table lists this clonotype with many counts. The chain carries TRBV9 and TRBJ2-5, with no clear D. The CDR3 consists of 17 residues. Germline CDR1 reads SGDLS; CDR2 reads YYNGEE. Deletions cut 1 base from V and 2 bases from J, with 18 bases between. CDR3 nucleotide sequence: TGTGCCAGCAGCGTAAATAATCTTCCAAGCTTTCAAGAGACCCAGTACTTC. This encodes CASSVNNLPSFQETQYF.

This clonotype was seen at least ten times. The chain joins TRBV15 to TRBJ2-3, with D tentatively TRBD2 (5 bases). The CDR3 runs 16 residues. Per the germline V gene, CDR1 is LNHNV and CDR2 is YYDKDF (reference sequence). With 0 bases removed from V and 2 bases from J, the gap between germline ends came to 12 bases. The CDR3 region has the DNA TGTGCCACCAGCAGAGATCGGGCTAGCCCCACAGATACGCAGTATTTT. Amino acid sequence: CATSRDRASPTDTQYF.

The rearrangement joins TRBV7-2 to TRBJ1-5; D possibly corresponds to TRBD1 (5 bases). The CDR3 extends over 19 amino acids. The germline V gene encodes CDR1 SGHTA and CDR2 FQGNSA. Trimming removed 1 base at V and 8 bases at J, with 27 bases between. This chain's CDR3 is CASSLDWGEPPAGVKPQHF. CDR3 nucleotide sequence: TGTGCCAGCAGCTTAGACTGGGGGGAGCCTCCCGCAGGAGTAAAGCCCCAGCATTTT.

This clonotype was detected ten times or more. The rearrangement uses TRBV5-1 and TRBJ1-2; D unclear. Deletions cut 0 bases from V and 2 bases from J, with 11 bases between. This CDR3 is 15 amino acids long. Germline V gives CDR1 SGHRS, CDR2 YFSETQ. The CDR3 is CASSLVQNTNYGYTF. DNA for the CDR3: TGCGCCAGCAGCTTGGTACAGAACACCAACTATGGCTACACCTTC.

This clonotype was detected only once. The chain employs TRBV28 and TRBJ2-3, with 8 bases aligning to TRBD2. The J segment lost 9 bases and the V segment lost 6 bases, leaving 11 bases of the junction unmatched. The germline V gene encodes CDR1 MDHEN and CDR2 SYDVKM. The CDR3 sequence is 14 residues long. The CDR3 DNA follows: TGTGCCAGCAGGCCTAGACTAGCGACCGGAACGCAGTATTTT. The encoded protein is CASRPRLATGTQYF.

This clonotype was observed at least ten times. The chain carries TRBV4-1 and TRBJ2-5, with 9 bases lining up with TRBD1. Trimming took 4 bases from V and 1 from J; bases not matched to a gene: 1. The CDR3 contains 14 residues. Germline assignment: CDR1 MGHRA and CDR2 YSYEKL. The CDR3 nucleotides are TGCGCCAGCAGCCCGGGACAGGGCCAAGAGACCCAGTACTTC. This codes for CASSPGQGQETQYF.

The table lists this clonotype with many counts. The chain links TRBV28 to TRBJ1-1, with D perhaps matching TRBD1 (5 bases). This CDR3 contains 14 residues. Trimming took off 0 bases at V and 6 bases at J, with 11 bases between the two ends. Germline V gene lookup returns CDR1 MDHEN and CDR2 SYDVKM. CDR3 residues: CASSLWGGDAEAFF. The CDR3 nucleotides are TGTGCCAGCAGTTTATGGGGGGGGGATGCTGAAGCTTTCTTT.